A single sample is the source of the 5 T cell receptor beta chains below, sequenced in a study of Ad26.COV2.S vaccination and SARS-CoV-2 variants. Sample treatment: 15 to 20 received Ad26.COV2.S at low or high dose, single or two shots; several received placebo; per-sample allocation not given. Collection of samples fell on day 63 after the first vaccine or placebo injection. The repertoire was sequenced with immunoSEQ multiplex PCR; TCRdb's copy has only in-frame clones and lacks some. The sample includes around 450,000 clones, about 88% seen only once; the top ten take over 2%. This material consisted of peripheral blood, taken in a trial of Ad26.COV2.S vaccine versus placebo. The receptors were sampled from a person between 18 and 65 years old who received the Ad26.COV2.S COVID-19 vaccine or a placebo.

The gene calls are TRBV19 and TRBJ1-2; maybe TRBD1 (6 bases). The CDR3 has 17 amino acids. The ends were cut back, 1 base at V and 2 bases at J, with 17 bases in the middle. Germline values: CDR1 LNHDA, CDR2 SQIVND (reference sequence). CDR3 loop: CASSIVVGTSSNYGYTF. The CDR3, as DNA: TGTGCCAGTAGTATAGTAGTTGGGACATCCTCGAACTATGGCTACACCTTC.

The rearrangement uses TRBV6-2 or TRBV6-3 and TRBJ1-3, with D hard to call. CDR1 is MNHEY and CDR2 is SVGEGT in the germline V gene. The CDR3 spans 13 residues. V lost 2 bases to trimming and J lost 5 bases, with 7 bases between them. CDR3 loop: CASSYLGRNTIYF. CDR3 DNA: TGTGCCAGCAGTTACCTGGGGAGAAACACCATATATTTT.

The CDR3 reads CASSPPGSGNTIYF. CDR3 bases: TGTGCCAGCAGCCCACCTGGGTCTGGAAACACCATATATTTT. The rearrangement joins TRBV5-5 to TRBJ1-3; no definite D call. Germline loops: CDR1 SGHKS, CDR2 YYEKEE (reference sequence). This CDR3 comprises 14 residues. Between the trimmed V and J ends, which lost 4 bases and 1 base, there was a span of 9 bases.

V gene TRBV5-1 combines with J gene TRBJ2-5; D possibly corresponds to TRBD1 (7 bases). V was trimmed by 6 bases and J by 5 bases, leaving 29 bases between them. The CDR3 totals 18 residues. Looked up from germline, CDR1 is SGHRS and CDR2 is YFSETQ. Written as DNA, the CDR3 is TGCGCCAGCAAGTTTCAACTCGTCGGAGGGGGCATTGGGGAGACCCAGTACTTC. Translation: CASKFQLVGGGIGETQYF. Filled out from reference TRBV5-1 and TRBJ2-5, the complete variable domain reads KAGVTQTPRYLIKTRGQQVTLSCSPISGHRSVSWYQQTPGQGLQFLFEYFSETQRNKGNFPGRFSGRQFSNSRSEMNVSTLELGDSALYLCASKFQLVGGGIGETQYFGPGTRLLVL.

This chain connects TRBV9 to TRBJ1-5; no definite D call. In germline, CDR1 is SGDLS, CDR2 YYNGEE. The V and J ends lost 0 bases and 1 base respectively, with 2 bases between them. The CDR3 spans 13 residues. CDR3 amino acids: CASSVGSNQPQHF. The DNA for the CDR3 is TGTGCCAGCAGCGTAGGGAGCAATCAGCCCCAGCATTTT. The entire variable domain, with the rest obtained from reference TRBV9 and TRBJ1-5, is as follows: DSGVTQTPKHLITATGQRVTLRCSPRSGDLSVYWYQQSLDQGLQFLIQYYNGEERAKGNILERFSAQQFPDLHSELNLSSLELGDSALYFCASSVGSNQPQHFGDGTRLSIL.